One sample yielded the 6 T cell receptor beta chains listed below, sequenced in a study of human T cells and chemical hapten exposure. As for time point: patch test 3, about 24 weeks after DPC sensitization. Documented treatment: therapeutic diphenylcyclopropenone sensitization with weekly scalp DPC. TCRdb reanalysed the RACE reads using MiXCR and keeps one entry per CDR3 protein. Seen here are 120,000 or so distinct CDR3 sequences, about 11% observed once, and the top ten hold approximately 2.5%. The input for sequencing was whole blood, taken in connection with sensitization to the hapten diphenylcyclopropenone (DPC). These receptors all come from a woman in her forties or fifties with alopecia areata. Some clones in this sample may be carry-over from other donors' samples.

The chain carries TRBV6-2 or TRBV6-3 and TRBJ2-7; a weak D match, TRBD1 (5 bases). V lost 6 bases and J 5 bases, leaving 14 bases between the germline ends. The CDR3 runs to 13 residues. CDR1 and CDR2 (germline): MNHEY, SVGEGT. The CDR3 loop reads CASSFLTGNEQYF. CDR3 DNA sequence: TGTGCCAGCAGCTTCCTTACAGGTAACGAGCAGTACTTC.

The chain employs TRBV29-1 and TRBJ2-2; tentatively, D is TRBD1 or TRBD2 (5 bases each). CDR1 and CDR2 (germline): SQVTM, ANQGSEA. This CDR3 contains 11 residues. Trimming removed 3 bases from V and 6 bases from J, with 5 bases in between. The CDR3 coding sequence is TGCAGCGTTGAGGGGGCCGGGGAGCTGTTTTTT. Protein: CSVEGAGELFF.

This clonotype was seen many times. The rearrangement joins TRBV29-1 to TRBJ2-3, with D unresolved. Germline CDR1 and CDR2: SQVTM and ANQGSEA. CDR3 length: 12 residues. V lost 2 bases and J lost 3, with 6 bases in between. The CDR3 nucleotides read TGCAGCGTTGAAAAGGGAACAGATACGCAGTATTTT. This encodes CSVEKGTDTQYF.

The chain has TRBV5-1 and TRBJ1-1, with 7 nucleotides matching TRBD1. This CDR3 has 13 amino acids. With 6 bases clipped from V and 3 bases from J, the junction kept 5 bases outside the gene matches. Germline-derived CDR1 and CDR2 are SGHRS and YFSETQ. CDR3 in amino acids: CASNRGGDTEAFF. In nucleotides, the CDR3 is TGCGCCAGCAACAGGGGAGGAGACACTGAAGCTTTCTTT.

This clonotype occurred many times. The chain couples TRBV6-5 to TRBJ2-5; D might be TRBD2 (5 bases). The CDR3 consists of 11 residues. V lost 6 bases to trimming and J lost 4 bases, with 6 bases between them. Germline CDR1 MNHEY, CDR2 SVGAGI. Here the CDR3 DNA reads TGTGCCAGCAGCCGGGGAGAGACCCAGTACTTC. Translating it yields CASSRGETQYF.

V usage is TRBV6-5 and J usage is TRBJ2-7; no clear D gene. Per the germline V gene, CDR1 is MNHEY and CDR2 is SVGAGI. This CDR3 has 13 amino acids. Trimming stripped 0 bases from V and 5 bases from J, with 8 bases between. The CDR3 loop is CASSYSVSHEQYF. The CDR3 DNA reads as TGTGCCAGCAGTTACTCGGTCAGCCACGAGCAGTACTTC.